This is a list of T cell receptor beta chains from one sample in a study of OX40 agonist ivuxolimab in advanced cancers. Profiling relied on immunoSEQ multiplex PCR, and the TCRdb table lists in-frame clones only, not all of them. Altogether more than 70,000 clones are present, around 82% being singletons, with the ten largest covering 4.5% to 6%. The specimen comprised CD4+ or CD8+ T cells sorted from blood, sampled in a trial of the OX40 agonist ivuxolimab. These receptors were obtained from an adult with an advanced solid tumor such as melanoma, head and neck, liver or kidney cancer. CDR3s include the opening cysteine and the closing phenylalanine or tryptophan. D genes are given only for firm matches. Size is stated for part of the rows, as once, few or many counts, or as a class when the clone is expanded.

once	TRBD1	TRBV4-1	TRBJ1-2	TGCGCCAGCAGCCAAGAGTGGACAGGGTATGGCTACACCTTC	CASSQEWTGYGYTF
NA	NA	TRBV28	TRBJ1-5	TGTGCCAGCCGCCCGAACATAAATCAGCCCCAGCATTTT	CASRPNINQPQHF
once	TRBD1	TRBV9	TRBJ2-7	TGTGCCAGCAGCGTAGATCACAGGGGATCGGGGGAGCAGTACTTC	CASSVDHRGSGEQYF
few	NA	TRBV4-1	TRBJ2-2	TGCGCCAGCCGAAGGGTCTCAAACACCGGGGAGCTGTTTTTT	CASRRVSNTGELFF
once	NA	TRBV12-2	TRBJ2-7	TGTGCAACCCCCCCTAGCGCGGCATCCTACGAGCAGTACTTC	CATPPSAASYEQYF
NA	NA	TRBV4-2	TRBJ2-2	TGTGCCAGCAGCCAAGGCGACAGGAACACCGGGGAGCTGTTTTTT	CASSQGDRNTGELFF
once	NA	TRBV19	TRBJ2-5	TGTGCCAGTAGTATCACAGCCAGGGCAAAGAGGGAGACCCAGTACTTC	CASSITARAKRETQYF
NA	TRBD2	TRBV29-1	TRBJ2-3	TGCAGCGTTTATTCCGGGGGGGTAGATACGCAGTATTTT	CSVYSGGVDTQYF
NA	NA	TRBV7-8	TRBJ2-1	TGTGCCAGCAGCTCAACACCAGTTGACAATGAGCAGTTCTTC	CASSSTPVDNEQFF
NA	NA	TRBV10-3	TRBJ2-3	TGTGCCGTCTCCGGGGAGAAGAACACAGATACGCAGTATTTT	CAVSGEKNTDTQYF
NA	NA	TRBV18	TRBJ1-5	TGTGCCAGCTCACAGGGGATCAATCAGCCCCAGCATTTT	CASSQGINQPQHF
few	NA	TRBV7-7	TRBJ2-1	TGTGCTAGCAGCTTATTTACTAGCAGCGATGAGCAGTTCTTC	CASSLFTSSDEQFF
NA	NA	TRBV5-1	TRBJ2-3	TGCGCCAGCAGCCGGGCAGATACGCAGTATTTT	CASSRADTQYF
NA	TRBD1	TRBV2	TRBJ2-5	TGTGCCAGCAAACCTGGAACCGGGACAGGGAGGTGGGAGACCCAGTACTTC	CASKPGTGTGRWETQYF
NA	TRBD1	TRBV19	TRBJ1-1	TGTGCCAGTAGGAGCTCCGGGACAGGGGCGAGGGCTTTCTTT	CASRSSGTGARAFF
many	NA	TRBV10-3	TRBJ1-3	TGTGCCATCAGGGAAAGCTCTGGAAACACCATATATTTT	CAIRESSGNTIYF
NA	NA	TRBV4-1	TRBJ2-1	TGCGCCAGCAGCCAAGAAGGGGAGAGAGCCTACAATGAGCAGTTCTTC	CASSQEGERAYNEQFF
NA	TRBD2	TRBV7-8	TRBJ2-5	TGTGCCAGCAGCGAGGGACTAGTCCCAGTTTGGCAAGAGACCCAGTACTTC	CASSEGLVPVWQETQYF
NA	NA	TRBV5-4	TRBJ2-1	TGTGCCAGCAGCTTGGACAATGAGCAGTTCTTC	CASSLDNEQFF
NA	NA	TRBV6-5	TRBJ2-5	TGTGCCAGCAGTTTTACCCTCACAGGCGGGACCCAGTACTTC	CASSFTLTGGTQYF
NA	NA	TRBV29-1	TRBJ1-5	TGCAGCGTAGGACAGCCAAATCAGCCCCAGCATTTT	CSVGQPNQPQHF
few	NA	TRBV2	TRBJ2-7	TGTGCCAGCAGTTACAATGACGAGCAGTACTTC	CASSYNDEQYF
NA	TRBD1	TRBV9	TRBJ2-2	TGTGCCAGCAGCGTAGCGACAGGGGGCATCGGGGAGCTGTTTTTT	CASSVATGGIGELFF
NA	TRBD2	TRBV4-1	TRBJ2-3	TGCGCCAGCAGCCGGCTAGCGGGGGGGATGGACACAGATACGCAGTATTTT	CASSRLAGGMDTDTQYF
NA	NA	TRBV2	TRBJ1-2	TGTGCCAGCATAGGCCAACTGAGGAACTATGGCTACACCTTC	CASIGQLRNYGYTF
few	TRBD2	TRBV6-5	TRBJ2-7	TGTGCCAGCAGGGTCGGGACTAGCGGTACCTACGAGCAGTACTTC	CASRVGTSGTYEQYF
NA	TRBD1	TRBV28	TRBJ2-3	TGTGCCAGCAGTCTTTACTCTACAGGGGGAGGAGGGACAGATACGCAGTATTTT	CASSLYSTGGGGTDTQYF
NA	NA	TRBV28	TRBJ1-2	TGTGCCAGCAGACCCCCCCTGTGGGGAGCTAACTATGGCTACACCTTC	CASRPPLWGANYGYTF
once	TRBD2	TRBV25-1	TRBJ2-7	TGTGCCAGCTCCGAAGGGGTAGCGGGAGTAGGCGAGCAGTACTTC	CASSEGVAGVGEQYF
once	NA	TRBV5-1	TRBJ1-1	TGCGCCAGCAGCGTAACAGGGTACGACACTGAAGCTTTCTTT	CASSVTGYDTEAFF
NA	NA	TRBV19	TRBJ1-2	TGTGCCAGTAGTATTGTGAGTGAAGGAGGCTACACCTTC	CASSIVSEGGYTF
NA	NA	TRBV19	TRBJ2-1	TGTGCCAGTAGTAATTACGGGGGCGGGAATGAGCAGTTCTTC	CASSNYGGGNEQFF
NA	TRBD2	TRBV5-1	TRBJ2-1	TGCGCCAGCAGCATCGACTCTAGCGGGGGGGCCAATGAGCAGTTCTTC	CASSIDSSGGANEQFF
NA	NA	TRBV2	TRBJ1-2	TGTGCCAGCAGGGTCCAGGGCGAGGTCTATGGCTACACCTTC	CASRVQGEVYGYTF
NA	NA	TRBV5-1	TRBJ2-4	TGCGCCAGCAGCTTGTTGACCAAAAACATTCAGTACTTC	CASSLLTKNIQYF
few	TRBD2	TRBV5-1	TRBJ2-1	TGCGCCAGCAGCTTGGCGGCTAGCGGGAGGGATGAGCAGTTCTTC	CASSLAASGRDEQFF